This T cell receptor (beta chain) was profiled in a study of T cells in Graves' hyperthyroidism and ophthalmopathy. This clonotype was counted only a few times. Its antigen is undetermined. TCR beta CDR3 region amplification was performed from RNA transcripts. RT-PCR in the first round (using the HTBI primer set) targeted the TCR CDR3. MiXCR, applied by TCRdb to the multiplex PCR reads, yields one record per CDR3 protein. Of about 660,000 distinct CDR3 sequences in the sample, over 40% were seen once. V lost 8 bases and J 8 bases, leaving 15 bases between the germline ends. Germline CDR1 SGHAT, CDR2 FQNNGV. The CDR3 runs to 12 residues. The study, taken as a whole, reports: Among clonotypes expanded in thyroid above 0.001, most were also found in blood.

The chain links TRBV11-2 to TRBJ1-2; maybe TRBD1 (5 bases). This TCR derives from an adult man with Graves' disease, either hyperthyroidism or ophthalmopathy (not recorded which). Sequencing input: peripheral blood or thyroid tissue (not recorded which). Here the CDR3 DNA reads TGTGCCAGCTCCTGGGGGACTCGGGGCTACACCTTC. Translation gives CASSWGTRGYTF.